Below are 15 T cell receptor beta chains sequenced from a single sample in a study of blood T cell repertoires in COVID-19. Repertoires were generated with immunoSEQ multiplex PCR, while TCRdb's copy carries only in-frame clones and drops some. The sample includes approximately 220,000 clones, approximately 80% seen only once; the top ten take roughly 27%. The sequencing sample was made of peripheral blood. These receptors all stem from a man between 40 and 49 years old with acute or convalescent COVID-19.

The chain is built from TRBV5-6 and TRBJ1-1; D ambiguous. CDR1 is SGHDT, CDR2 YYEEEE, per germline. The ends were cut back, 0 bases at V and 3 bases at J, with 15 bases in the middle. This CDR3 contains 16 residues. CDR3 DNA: TGTGCCAGCAGCTTGGCTAACAGACAATGGGACACTGAAGCTTTCTTT. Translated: CASSLANRQWDTEAFF.

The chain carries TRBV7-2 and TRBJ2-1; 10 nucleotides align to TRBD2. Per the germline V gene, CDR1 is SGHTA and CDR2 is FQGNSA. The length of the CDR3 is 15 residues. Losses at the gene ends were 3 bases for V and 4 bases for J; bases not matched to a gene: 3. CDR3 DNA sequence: TGTGCCAGCAGCTTCACTAGCGGGATTTACAATGAGCAGTTCTTC. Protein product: CASSFTSGIYNEQFF.

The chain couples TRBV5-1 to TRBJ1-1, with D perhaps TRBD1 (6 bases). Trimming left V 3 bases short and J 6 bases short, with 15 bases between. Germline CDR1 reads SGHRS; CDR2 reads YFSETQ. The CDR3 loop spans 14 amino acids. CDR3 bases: TGCGCCAGCAGCTCTCCCGACAGGTTCGCTGAAGCTTTCTTT. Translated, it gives CASSSPDRFAEAFF.

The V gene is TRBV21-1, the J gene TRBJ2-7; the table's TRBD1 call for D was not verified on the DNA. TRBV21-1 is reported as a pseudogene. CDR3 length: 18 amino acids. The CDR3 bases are TGTGCCAGCAGCGACCGGGACAGGAAAAGGGGAACGGAATACGAGCAGTACTTC. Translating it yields CASSDRDRKRGTEYEQYF.

As DNA, the CDR3 is TGTGCCAGCAGTTATGAACAGGGTCGGTCTCAGCCCCAGCATTTT. Its protein product is CASSYEQGRSQPQHF. The rearrangement links TRBV6-5 to TRBJ1-5; maybe TRBD1 (6 bases). CDR1 MNHEY and CDR2 SVGAGI come from the germline V gene. Trimming cost V 3 bases and J 6 bases, with 15 bases left between them. This CDR3 is 15 amino acids long.

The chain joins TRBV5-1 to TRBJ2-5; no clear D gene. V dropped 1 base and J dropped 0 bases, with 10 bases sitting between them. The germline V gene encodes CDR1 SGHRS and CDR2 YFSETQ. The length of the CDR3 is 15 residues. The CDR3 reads CASSLTPKYQETQYF. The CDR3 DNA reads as TGCGCCAGCAGCTTGACTCCCAAGTACCAAGAGACCCAGTACTTC. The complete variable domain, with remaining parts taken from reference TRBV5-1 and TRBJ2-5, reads KAGVTQTPRYLIKTRGQQVTLSCSPISGHRSVSWYQQTPGQGLQFLFEYFSETQRNKGNFPGRFSGRQFSNSRSEMNVSTLELGDSALYLCASSLTPKYQETQYFGPGTRLLVL.

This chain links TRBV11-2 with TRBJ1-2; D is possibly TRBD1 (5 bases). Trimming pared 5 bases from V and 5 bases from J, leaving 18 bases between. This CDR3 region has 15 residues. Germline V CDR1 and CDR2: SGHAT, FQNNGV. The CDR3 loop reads CASSGGLGYGYGYTF. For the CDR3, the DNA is TGTGCCAGCAGCGGGGGGTTGGGCTATGGGTATGGCTACACCTTC.

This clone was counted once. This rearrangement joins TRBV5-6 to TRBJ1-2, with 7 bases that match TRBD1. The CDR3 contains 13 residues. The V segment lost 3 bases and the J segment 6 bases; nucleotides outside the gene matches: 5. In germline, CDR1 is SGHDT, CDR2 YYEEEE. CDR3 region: CASSYEGANGYTF. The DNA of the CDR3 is TGTGCCAGCAGCTATGAGGGGGCGAATGGCTACACCTTC.

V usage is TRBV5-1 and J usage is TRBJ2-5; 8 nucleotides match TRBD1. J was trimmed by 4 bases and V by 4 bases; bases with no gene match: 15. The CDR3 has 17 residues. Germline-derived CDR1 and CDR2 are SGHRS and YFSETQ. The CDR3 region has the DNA TGCGCCAGCAGCCATGGAGCGATGGACAGGGTTGGAGAGACCCAGTACTTC. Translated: CASSHGAMDRVGETQYF.

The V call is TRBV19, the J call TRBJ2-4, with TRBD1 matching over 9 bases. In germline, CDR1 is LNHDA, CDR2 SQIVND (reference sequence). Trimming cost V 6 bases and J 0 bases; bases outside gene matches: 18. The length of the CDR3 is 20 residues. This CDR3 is CASRGQPGQGVMLAKNIQYF. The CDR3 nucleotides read TGTGCCAGTAGGGGACAACCGGGACAGGGCGTCATGTTAGCCAAAAACATTCAGTACTTC.

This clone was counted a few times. In nucleotides, the CDR3 is TGTGCCAGCAGCTTGTCAGGGATTACCTATGGCTACACCTTC. This encodes CASSLSGITYGYTF. The chain uses TRBV5-4 and TRBJ1-2; possible D gene TRBD1, 5 bases. CDR1 SGHNT and CDR2 YYREEE come from the germline V gene (reference sequence). The CDR3 runs to 14 residues. V was clipped by 1 base and J by 4 bases, with 11 bases between them.

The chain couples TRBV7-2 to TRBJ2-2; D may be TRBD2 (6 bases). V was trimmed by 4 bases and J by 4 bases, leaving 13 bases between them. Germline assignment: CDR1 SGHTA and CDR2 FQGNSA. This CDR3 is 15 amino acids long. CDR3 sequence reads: CASSSGTFSTGELFF. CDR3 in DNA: TGTGCCAGCAGCTCCGGGACTTTCTCCACCGGGGAGCTGTTTTTT.

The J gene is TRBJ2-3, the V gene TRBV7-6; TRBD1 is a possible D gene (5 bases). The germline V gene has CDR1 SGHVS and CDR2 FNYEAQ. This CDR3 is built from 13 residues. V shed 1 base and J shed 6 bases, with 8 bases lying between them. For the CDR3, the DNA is TGTGCCAGCAGCTTAGTCCGACAGGATACGCAGTATTTT. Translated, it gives CASSLVRQDTQYF.

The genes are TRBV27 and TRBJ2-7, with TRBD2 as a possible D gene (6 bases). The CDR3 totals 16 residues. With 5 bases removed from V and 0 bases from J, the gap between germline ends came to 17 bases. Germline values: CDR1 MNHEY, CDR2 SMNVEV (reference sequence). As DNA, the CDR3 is TGTGCCAGCAGTCCCGACCTCGGAGGGAGCTCCTACGAGCAGTACTTC. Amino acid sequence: CASSPDLGGSSYEQYF.

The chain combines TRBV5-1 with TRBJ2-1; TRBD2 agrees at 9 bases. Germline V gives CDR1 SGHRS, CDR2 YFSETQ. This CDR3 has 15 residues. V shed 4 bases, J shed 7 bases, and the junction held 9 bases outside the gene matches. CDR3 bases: TGCGCCAGCAGCCTGCTTGCGGGAGGGCCAAATGAGCAGTTCTTC. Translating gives CASSLLAGGPNEQFF.